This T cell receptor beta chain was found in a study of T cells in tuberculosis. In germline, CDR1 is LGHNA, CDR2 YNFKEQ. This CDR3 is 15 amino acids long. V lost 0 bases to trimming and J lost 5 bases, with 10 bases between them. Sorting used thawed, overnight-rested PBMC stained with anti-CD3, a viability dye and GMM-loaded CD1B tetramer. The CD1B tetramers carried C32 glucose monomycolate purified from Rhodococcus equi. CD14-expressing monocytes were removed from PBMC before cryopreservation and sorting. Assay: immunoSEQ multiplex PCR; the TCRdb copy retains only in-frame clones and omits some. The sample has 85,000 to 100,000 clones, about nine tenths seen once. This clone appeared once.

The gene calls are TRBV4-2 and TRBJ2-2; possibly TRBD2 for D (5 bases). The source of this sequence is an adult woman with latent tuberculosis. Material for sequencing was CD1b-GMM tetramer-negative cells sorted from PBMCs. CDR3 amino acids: CASSQDGGSTGELFF. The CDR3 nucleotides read TGTGCCAGCAGCCAAGACGGCGGGTCGACCGGGGAGCTGTTTTTT.